Included here is one T cell receptor (beta chain) sequence, with context. The entry originates in a study of blood T cell repertoires in COVID-19. Study in general: Both acute and convalescent COVID-19 samples were obtained from the United States, Italy and Spain. The cDNA or gDNA used as material had been derived from T cells, B-cell-depleted T cells, or PBMCs.

The CDR3 contains 13 residues. V lost 2 bases and J 4 bases, leaving 6 bases between the germline ends. Germline CDR1 reads LNHNV; CDR2 reads YYDKDF (reference sequence). As handled by the study authors: Scientists estimated how many nucleated cells there were by amplifying reference gene primers. Only in-frame clones appear in the TCRdb table, and some are missing; sequencing was by immunoSEQ multiplex PCR. V, J and clone size are taken as reported in that table, and D and trimming were inferred from the DNA itself. The sample lists some 200,000 clones; about four fifths were seen once. V and J are TRBV15 and TRBJ1-5; TRBD1 might be the D (5 bases). The TCR sequence derives from a woman aged 55-75 years with acute or convalescent COVID-19. The source material was peripheral blood. CDR3 nucleotides: TGTGCCACCAGCAGACAGGGAAATCAGCCCCAGCATTTT. This sequence encodes CATSRQGNQPQHF.